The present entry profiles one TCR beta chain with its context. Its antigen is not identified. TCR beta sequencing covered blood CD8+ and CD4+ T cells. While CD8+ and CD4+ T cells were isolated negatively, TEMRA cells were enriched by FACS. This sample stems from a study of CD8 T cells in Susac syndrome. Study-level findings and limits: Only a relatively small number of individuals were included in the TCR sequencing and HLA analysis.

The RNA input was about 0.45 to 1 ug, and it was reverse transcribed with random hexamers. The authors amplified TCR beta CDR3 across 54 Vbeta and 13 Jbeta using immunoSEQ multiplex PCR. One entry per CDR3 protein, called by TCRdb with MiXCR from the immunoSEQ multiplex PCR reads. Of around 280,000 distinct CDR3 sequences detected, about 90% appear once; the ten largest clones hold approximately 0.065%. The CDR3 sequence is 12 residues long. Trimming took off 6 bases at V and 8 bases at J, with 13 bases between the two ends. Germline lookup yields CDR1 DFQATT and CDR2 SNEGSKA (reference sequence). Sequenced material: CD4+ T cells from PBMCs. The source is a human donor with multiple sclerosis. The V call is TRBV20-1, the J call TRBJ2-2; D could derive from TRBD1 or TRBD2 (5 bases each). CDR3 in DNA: TGCAGTGCCGTGGGACCCGGTGGGGAGCTGTTTTTT. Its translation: CSAVGPGGELFF.